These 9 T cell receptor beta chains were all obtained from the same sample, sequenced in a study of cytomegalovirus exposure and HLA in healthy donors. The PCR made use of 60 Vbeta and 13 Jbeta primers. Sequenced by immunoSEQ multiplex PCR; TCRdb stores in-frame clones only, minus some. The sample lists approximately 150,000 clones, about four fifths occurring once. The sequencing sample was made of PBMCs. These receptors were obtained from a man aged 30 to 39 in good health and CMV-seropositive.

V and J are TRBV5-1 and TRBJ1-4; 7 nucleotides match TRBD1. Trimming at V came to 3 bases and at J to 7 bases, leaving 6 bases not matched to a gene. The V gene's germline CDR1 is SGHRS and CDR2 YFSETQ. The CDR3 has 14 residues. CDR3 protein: CASSSQGRFEKLFF. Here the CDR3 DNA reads TGCGCCAGCAGCTCACAGGGGAGATTTGAAAAACTGTTTTTT. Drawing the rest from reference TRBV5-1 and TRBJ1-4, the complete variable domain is KAGVTQTPRYLIKTRGQQVTLSCSPISGHRSVSWYQQTPGQGLQFLFEYFSETQRNKGNFPGRFSGRQFSNSRSEMNVSTLELGDSALYLCASSSQGRFEKLFFGSGTQLSVL.

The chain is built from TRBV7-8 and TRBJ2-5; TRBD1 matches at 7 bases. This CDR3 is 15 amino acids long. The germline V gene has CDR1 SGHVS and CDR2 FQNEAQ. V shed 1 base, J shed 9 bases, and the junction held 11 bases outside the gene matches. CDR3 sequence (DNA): TGTGCCAGCAGCTTAGACAGCCAGGCAGGGGGTTCCCAGTACTTC. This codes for CASSLDSQAGGSQYF.

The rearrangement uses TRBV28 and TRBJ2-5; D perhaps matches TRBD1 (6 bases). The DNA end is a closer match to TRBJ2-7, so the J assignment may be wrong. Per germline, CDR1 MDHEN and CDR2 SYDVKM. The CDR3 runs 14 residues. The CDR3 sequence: CASSSGTPPYEQYF. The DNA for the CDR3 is TGTGCCAGCAGTTCAGGGACACCCCCCTACGAGCAGTACTTC.

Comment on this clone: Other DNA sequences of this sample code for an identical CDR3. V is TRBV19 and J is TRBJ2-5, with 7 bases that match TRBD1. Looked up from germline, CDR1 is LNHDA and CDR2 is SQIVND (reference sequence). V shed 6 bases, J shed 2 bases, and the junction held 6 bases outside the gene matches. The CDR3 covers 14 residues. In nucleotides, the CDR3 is TGTGCCAGTAGCCCATGGACAGGACAAGAGACCCAGTACTTC. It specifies CASSPWTGQETQYF.

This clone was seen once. The CDR3 coding sequence is TGCGCCAGCAGCTCTAGAGGCCCGGGGAGCGCAGATACGCAGTATTTT. Translated, it gives CASSSRGPGSADTQYF. J is TRBJ2-3 and V is TRBV5-1, with a weak D call TRBD2 (5 bases). This CDR3 spans 16 amino acids. V dropped 3 bases and J dropped 4 bases, with 18 bases sitting between them. The germline CDR1 and CDR2 sequences are SGHRS and YFSETQ.

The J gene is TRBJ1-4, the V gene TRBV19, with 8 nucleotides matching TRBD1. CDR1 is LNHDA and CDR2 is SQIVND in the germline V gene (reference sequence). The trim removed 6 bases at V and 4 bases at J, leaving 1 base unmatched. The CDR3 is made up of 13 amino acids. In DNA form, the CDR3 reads TGTGCCAGTAGCGGACAGGGTAATGAAAAACTGTTTTTT. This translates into CASSGQGNEKLFF.

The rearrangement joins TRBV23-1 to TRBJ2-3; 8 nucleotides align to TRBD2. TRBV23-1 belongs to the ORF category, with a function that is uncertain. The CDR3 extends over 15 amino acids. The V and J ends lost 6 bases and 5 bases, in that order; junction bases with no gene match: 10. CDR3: CASRDREGHIDTQYF. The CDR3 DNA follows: TGCGCCAGCAGGGATCGGGAGGGCCACATAGATACGCAGTATTTT.

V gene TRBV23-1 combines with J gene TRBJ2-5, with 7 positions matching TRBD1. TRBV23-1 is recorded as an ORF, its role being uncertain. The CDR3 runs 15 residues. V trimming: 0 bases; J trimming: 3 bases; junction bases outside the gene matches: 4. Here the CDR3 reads CASSQSSTGEETQYF. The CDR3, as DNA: TGCGCCAGCAGTCAATCTAGTACAGGGGAAGAGACCCAGTACTTC.

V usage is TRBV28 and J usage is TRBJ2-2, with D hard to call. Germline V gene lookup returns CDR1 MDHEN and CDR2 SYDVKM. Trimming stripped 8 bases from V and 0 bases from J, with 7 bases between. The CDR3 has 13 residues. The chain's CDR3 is CASFPSNTGELFF. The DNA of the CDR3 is TGTGCCAGCTTTCCCTCGAACACCGGGGAGCTGTTTTTT.